This TCR beta chain came from a study of T cells in Graves' hyperthyroidism and ophthalmopathy. Regarding the study as a whole: Blood also held most thyroid clonotypes expanded beyond 0.001. The model made its ophthalmopathy prediction, and onset followed a median 6.5 months later.

This clonotype was observed a handful of times. Its antigen is undetermined. Used for diagnoses were clinical symptoms, serum thyroxine and TRAb, thyroid ultrasound and orbital computed tomography. RNA transcripts served as the template for amplifying TCR beta CDR3 regions. First-round RT-PCR with HTBI primers amplified the TCR CDR3 region. A single record per CDR3 protein comes from TCRdb applying MiXCR to the multiplex PCR reads. The table has hundreds of thousands of distinct CDR3 sequences, roughly 45% seen once. The CDR3 length is 15 residues. Germline CDR1 reads MNHEY; CDR2 reads SVGAGI. Trimming removed 0 bases from V and 4 bases from J; junction bases left unmatched: 5.

This receptor was identified in an adult man with Graves' disease, either hyperthyroidism or ophthalmopathy (not recorded which). Sample: peripheral blood or thyroid tissue (not recorded which). The chain is built from TRBV6-5 and TRBJ1-2, with 7 bases matching TRBD1. In DNA form, the CDR3 reads TGTGCCAGCAGTTACTCTTTGCAGGGGGGCTATGGCTACACCTTC. It is translated as CASSYSLQGGYGYTF.